Presented here are 29 T cell receptor beta chains from one specimen sequenced in a study of T-cell memory formation after mild COVID-19. TCRdb reanalysed the 5' RACE reads using MiXCR and keeps one entry per CDR3 protein. The repertoire has approximately 400,000 distinct CDR3 sequences, approximately 24% of them found once; the top ten carry around 8.7%. The sequenced material came from PBMCs or a T cell subset sorted from them (not recorded which). The origin of the receptors is an adult woman who had mild COVID-19 (a few samples of this study predate the infection). Cell type and time point are not known.

The rearrangement joins TRBV5-1 to TRBJ2-5, with TRBD1 matching 10 bases. CDR1 and CDR2 from the germline V gene are SGHRS and YFSETQ. Trimming took 3 bases from V and 2 from J; bases not matched to a gene: 4. This CDR3 spans 15 amino acids. CDR3 sequence: CASSYRTGGQETQYF. The CDR3 nucleotides are TGCGCCAGCAGCTACCGGACAGGGGGGCAAGAGACCCAGTACTTC.

J is TRBJ1-2 and V is TRBV20-1, with D possibly matching TRBD1 (5 bases). The CDR3 covers 14 residues. V lost 6 bases to trimming and J lost 4 bases, with 18 bases between them. Germline loops: CDR1 DFQATT, CDR2 SNEGSKA (reference sequence). CDR3 protein: CSAVPLQGPYGYTF. In nucleotides, the CDR3 is TGCAGTGCCGTCCCGCTCCAGGGTCCCTATGGCTACACCTTC.

Only a few counts were recorded for this clonotype. The chain recombines TRBV20-1 with TRBJ2-7, with TRBD2 matching 10 bases. This CDR3 has 16 residues. The V segment lost 0 bases and the J segment 7 bases; nucleotides outside the gene matches: 12. Germline V gives CDR1 DFQATT, CDR2 SNEGSKA (reference sequence). CDR3 coding DNA: TGCAGTGCTAGAGATCGGCTAGCGGGAGCCGGGGGGGAGCAGTACTTC. Its protein is CSARDRLAGAGGEQYF.

The chain carries TRBV19 and TRBJ2-3; D is undetermined. The germline V and J ends were trimmed by 1 base and 9 bases, with 14 bases remaining between them. The germline V gene encodes CDR1 LNHDA and CDR2 SQIVND (reference sequence). The CDR3 spans 14 residues. The DNA of the CDR3 is TGTGCCAGTAGTATAGTGGTAGTAGGGTCCACGCAGTATTTT. This encodes CASSIVVVGSTQYF. Combining the CDR3 with reference TRBV19 and TRBJ2-3 gives the whole variable domain DGGITQSPKYLFRKEGQNVTLSCEQNLNHDAMYWYRQDPGQGLRLIYYSQIVNDFQKGDIAEGYSVSREKKESFPLTVTSAQKNPTAFYLCASSIVVVGSTQYFGPGTRLTVL.

The genes are TRBV29-1 and TRBJ2-3; TRBD1 aligns across 10 bases. The CDR3 loop spans 16 amino acids. V was clipped by 6 bases and J by 1 base; unmatched bases: 10. CDR1 is SQVTM, CDR2 ANQGSEA, per germline. In DNA, the CDR3 is TGCAGCGTCACCGCCGGGACAGGGGCCGGCACAGATACGCAGTATTTT. This sequence encodes CSVTAGTGAGTDTQYF.

This clonotype was found a few times. The chain links TRBV7-2 to TRBJ2-7; possibly TRBD1 or TRBD2 for D (5 bases each). V was trimmed by 4 bases and J by 6 bases, leaving 25 bases between them. Germline V gene lookup returns CDR1 SGHTA and CDR2 FQGNSA. The CDR3 is made up of 17 amino acids. The CDR3 DNA sequence: TGTGCCAGCAGCTCATCCGGGACGGACCATGTATACGGCGAGCAGTACTTC. Protein: CASSSSGTDHVYGEQYF.

This clonotype showed up just a few times. The V and J genes are TRBV14 and TRBJ2-6; 9 bases are a match to TRBD1. The germline V gene has CDR1 SGHDN and CDR2 FVKESK. With V trimmed by 1 base and J by 2 bases, 0 bases remained unmatched. This CDR3 spans 16 amino acids. The CDR3 DNA sequence: TGTGCCAGCAGCCAAGGACAGGGGGCTGGGGCCAACGTCCTGACTTTC. It yields the protein CASSQGQGAGANVLTF. The full variable domain, rest sourced from reference TRBV14 and TRBJ2-6, is EAGVTQFPSHSVIEKGQTVTLRCDPISGHDNLYWYRRVMGKEIKFLLHFVKESKQDESGMPNNRFLAERTGGTYSTLKVQPAELEDSGVYFCASSQGQGAGANVLTFGAGSRLTVL.

This clonotype has a count of ten or more. The chain joins TRBV5-1 to TRBJ2-4; 7 positions match TRBD1. This CDR3 has 14 amino acids. In germline, CDR1 is SGHRS, CDR2 YFSETQ. With 2 bases clipped from V and 6 bases from J, the junction kept 5 bases outside the gene matches. For the CDR3, the DNA is TGCGCCAGCAGCTTCAGGGGGACGGGAAACATTCAGTACTTC. Translated: CASSFRGTGNIQYF.

This clonotype was observed a handful of times. The gene calls are TRBV4-1 and TRBJ2-5; D call uncertain. The CDR3 consists of 13 residues. Germline V gene data show CDR1 as MGHRA and CDR2 as YSYEKL. Trimming removed 1 base at V and 7 bases at J, with 10 bases between. Written as DNA, the CDR3 is TGCGCCAGCAGCCAAGCTACCGGCGGGACCCAGTACTTC. Amino acids: CASSQATGGTQYF.

This clonotype was seen only a few times. The chain has TRBV3-1 and TRBJ2-7, with 8 bases lining up with TRBD2. The CDR3 extends over 17 amino acids. V shed 3 bases, J shed 3 bases, and the junction held 13 bases outside the gene matches. Germline CDR1 reads LGHDT; CDR2 reads YNNKEL (reference sequence). The CDR3 spells CASSQGVGSGNFYEQYF. CDR3 DNA sequence: TGTGCCAGCAGCCAGGGGGTCGGTAGCGGGAACTTCTACGAGCAGTACTTC.

In its sample, this clonotype was seen many times. This chain joins TRBV20-1 and TRBJ2-7; 9 positions agree with TRBD2. The CDR3 has 16 amino acids. The junction had 13 bases not matched to a gene; V was cut back by 3 bases and J by 4 bases. Germline-derived CDR1 and CDR2 are DFQATT and SNEGSKA (reference sequence). CDR3: CSARKTFLTSGYEQYF. In DNA form, the CDR3 reads TGCAGTGCTAGGAAGACTTTCCTGACTAGCGGATACGAGCAGTACTTC.

This clonotype turned up a few times. V gene TRBV7-9 combines with J gene TRBJ2-2; D is uncertain. Germline V gene data show CDR1 as SEHNR and CDR2 as FQNEAQ (reference sequence). V gave up 5 bases and J gave up 6 bases, with 13 bases separating them. The length of the CDR3 is 14 residues. CDR3 sequence: CASSPPGLAGELFF. The CDR3 bases are TGTGCCAGCAGCCCCCCAGGCCTGGCCGGGGAGCTGTTTTTT.

The sample holds a few counts of this clonotype. This chain links TRBV30 with TRBJ2-7; D call uncertain. The CDR3 covers 11 residues. The V and J ends lost 3 bases and 5 bases respectively, with 8 bases between them. CDR1 is GTSNPN and CDR2 is SVGIG in the germline V gene (reference sequence). CDR3 amino acids: CAWRAGHEQYF. CDR3 DNA sequence: TGTGCCTGGAGGGCCGGGCACGAGCAGTACTTC.

There are a few counts of this clonotype. The rearrangement joins TRBV7-9 to TRBJ2-5; D remains ambiguous. Germline lookup yields CDR1 SEHNR and CDR2 FQNEAQ (reference sequence). The CDR3 totals 11 residues. The V gene lost 6 bases and the J gene lost 4 bases, with 6 bases spanning the gap. The CDR3 sequence: CASRRRETQYF. Written as DNA, the CDR3 is TGTGCCAGCAGGCGCCGAGAGACCCAGTACTTC.

The V and J genes are TRBV5-6 and TRBJ1-1; 10 bases fit TRBD1. The CDR3 length is 13 residues. V dropped 4 bases and J dropped 11; count of bases not matched to a gene: 8. Germline V lookup: CDR1 SGHDT, CDR2 YYEEEE. The CDR3 DNA follows: TGTGCCAGCAGCCTAGGGACAGGGGCATACGCTTTCTTT. This codes for CASSLGTGAYAFF.

The chain uses TRBV20-1 and TRBJ2-3, with D perhaps TRBD2 (5 bases). The CDR3 runs 16 residues. CDR1 and CDR2 from the germline V gene are DFQATT and SNEGSKA (reference sequence). Deletions cut 1 base from V and 2 bases from J, with 16 bases between. DNA for the CDR3: TGCAGTGCTAGAGGACCGAGCGGCCTTCCCACAGATACGCAGTATTTT. Translating it yields CSARGPSGLPTDTQYF.

V usage is TRBV7-8 and J usage is TRBJ2-1; D is perhaps TRBD2 (5 bases). The CDR3 length is 16 residues. Germline V lookup: CDR1 SGHVS, CDR2 FQNEAQ. V lost 7 bases and J lost 8, with 24 bases in between. DNA of the CDR3: TGTGCCAGCAACCGTCGGCACCGGGATGTCGACGATGAGCAGTTCTTC. Encoded protein: CASNRRHRDVDDEQFF.

J is TRBJ2-1 and V is TRBV30, with 7 nucleotides matching TRBD1. Per the germline V gene, CDR1 is GTSNPN and CDR2 is SVGIG (reference sequence). This CDR3 has 14 residues. The ends lost 4 bases at V and 8 bases at J; junction bases unmatched: 11. Here the CDR3 reads CAWKDKGAVHEQFF. CDR3 sequence (DNA): TGTGCCTGGAAGGACAAGGGGGCCGTCCATGAGCAGTTCTTC.

CDR3 DNA sequence: TGTGCCACCAGTGCGCGAACGGGGGGCACGAACTATGGCTACACCTTC. Amino acid sequence: CATSARTGGTNYGYTF. The V gene is TRBV24-1, the J gene TRBJ1-2; a weak D match, TRBD1 (6 bases). CDR3 length: 16 residues. CDR1 and CDR2 from the germline V gene are KGHDR and SFDVKD. Trimming took off 5 bases at V and 2 bases at J, with 17 bases between the two ends.

J is TRBJ2-1 and V is TRBV7-8, with 11 bases fitting TRBD2. CDR3 length equals 17 residues. Germline CDR1 and CDR2: SGHVS and FQNEAQ. V trimming: 7 bases; J trimming: 4 bases; junction bases outside the gene matches: 12. The CDR3 protein is CASNKVRLAGIYNEQFF. The CDR3, as DNA: TGTGCCAGCAACAAAGTGAGACTAGCGGGGATTTACAATGAGCAGTTCTTC.

This chain connects TRBV5-1 to TRBJ1-2; TRBD1 matches 7 bases. Losses at the gene ends were 4 bases for V and 4 bases for J; bases not matched to a gene: 13. Per germline, CDR1 SGHRS and CDR2 YFSETQ. This CDR3 has 16 amino acids. This chain's CDR3 is CASSQGGIGLTYGYTF. The CDR3 DNA is TGCGCCAGCAGCCAGGGGGGAATCGGGTTAACCTATGGCTACACCTTC. The full variable domain, completed using reference TRBV5-1 and TRBJ1-2, is KAGVTQTPRYLIKTRGQQVTLSCSPISGHRSVSWYQQTPGQGLQFLFEYFSETQRNKGNFPGRFSGRQFSNSRSEMNVSTLELGDSALYLCASSQGGIGLTYGYTFGSGTRLTVV.

This clonotype was seen a few times. Written as DNA, the CDR3 is TGTGCCAGCAGTTCCCGGGACAGGGGGCGCGGAGAGCAGTACTTC. It specifies CASSSRDRGRGEQYF. This chain connects TRBV6-5 to TRBJ2-7; TRBD1 aligns across 12 bases. Germline V gene sequence: CDR1 MNHEY, CDR2 SVGAGI. Germline trimming cut 4 bases from V and 7 bases from J; bases unmatched to any gene: 8. CDR3 length: 15 amino acids.

This clonotype was seen a single time. The V and J genes are TRBV4-3 and TRBJ1-1; D is possibly TRBD1 (5 bases). CDR3 size: 16 residues. CDR1 LGHNA and CDR2 YSLEER come from the germline V gene. With 0 bases removed from V and 4 bases from J, the gap between germline ends came to 15 bases. In DNA form, the CDR3 reads TGCGCCAGCAGCCAAGATAGGGACGTAGAGGGCACTGAAGCTTTCTTT. Protein sequence: CASSQDRDVEGTEAFF.

CDR3 in DNA: TGTGCCTGGAGTCCGGGACGGCAGAACACTGAAGCTTTCTTT. Its protein product is CAWSPGRQNTEAFF. The chain joins TRBV30 to TRBJ1-1; weak D call: TRBD1 (5 bases). V dropped 2 bases and J dropped 1 base, with 11 bases sitting between them. This CDR3 is 14 amino acids long. Germline V gene lookup returns CDR1 GTSNPN and CDR2 SVGIG (reference sequence).

The chain employs TRBV12-3 or TRBV12-4 and TRBJ1-5; 11 positions agree with TRBD1. The CDR3 extends over 14 amino acids. The V and J ends lost 6 bases and 5 bases, in that order; junction bases with no gene match: 3. The DNA for the CDR3 is TGTGCCAGCAGCCCGGGACAGGGGGATCAGCCCCAGCATTTT. This codes for CASSPGQGDQPQHF.

The chain is built from TRBV15 and TRBJ2-1; D may be TRBD1 or TRBD2 (5 bases each). Germline V gives CDR1 LNHNV, CDR2 YYDKDF (reference sequence). This CDR3 spans 15 amino acids. The V end was cut by 8 bases, the J end by 6 bases, with 20 bases between. Here the CDR3 reads CATRDRDLAANEQFF. CDR3 nucleotide sequence: TGTGCCACCCGAGACCGGGACCTCGCTGCCAATGAGCAGTTCTTC.

This clonotype was observed many times. The genes are TRBV12-3 or TRBV12-4 and TRBJ2-1; 14 bases line up with TRBD2. The CDR3 consists of 16 residues. The V and J ends lost 0 bases and 12 bases, in that order; junction bases with no gene match: 7. In DNA, the CDR3 is TGTGCCAGCAGTTTAGCCGGGACTAGCGGGAGTGTCGGGCAGTTCTTC. It codes for CASSLAGTSGSVGQFF.

This clonotype was counted a few times. This rearrangement joins TRBV4-3 to TRBJ2-3; 11 nucleotides line up with TRBD1. CDR1 is LGHNA and CDR2 is YSLEER in the germline V gene. The CDR3 runs 18 residues. V gave up 0 bases and J gave up 6 bases; unmatched junction bases: 11. The CDR3 bases are TGCGCCAGCAGCCAAGAACCGCCGGGACAGGGGGTTGGGGATACGCAGTATTTT. Amino acid sequence: CASSQEPPGQGVGDTQYF.

A few counts support this clonotype. The chain carries TRBV6-5 and TRBJ2-3; TRBD2 matches 7 bases. Germline CDR1 and CDR2: MNHEY and SVGAGI. This CDR3 has 15 amino acids. The V segment lost 6 bases and the J segment 6 bases; nucleotides outside the gene matches: 12. The chain's CDR3 is CASSPRGREWDTQYF. For the CDR3, the DNA is TGTGCCAGCAGCCCGCGAGGGCGGGAGTGGGATACGCAGTATTTT.